Following are 9 T cell receptor beta chains from one sample sequenced in a study of cytomegalovirus exposure and HLA in healthy donors. Using immunoSEQ multiplex PCR, the repertoire was profiled, and TCRdb retains in-frame clones only, with some absent. The sample contains about 200,000 clones, 65% to 90% of which appear only once. What was sequenced was PBMCs. The source is a woman between 25 and 40 years old in good health and CMV-seropositive.

This clone was counted a single time. V is TRBV7-9 and J is TRBJ2-1; a weak D match, TRBD2 (5 bases). Trimming shortened V by 3 bases and J by 4 bases, and 13 bases separated the two germline ends. Germline V gene data show CDR1 as SEHNR and CDR2 as FQNEAQ (reference sequence). The CDR3 is made up of 15 amino acids. In DNA, the CDR3 is TGTGCCAGCAGCTTCGGGAACGGGCCGTACAATGAGCAGTTCTTC. It codes for CASSFGNGPYNEQFF.

The rearrangement joins TRBV29-1 to TRBJ2-5; tentatively, D is TRBD2 (5 bases). V lost 7 bases to trimming and J lost 5 bases, with 14 bases between them. Germline CDR1 is SQVTM and CDR2 is ANQGSEA. This CDR3 is 12 amino acids long. The CDR3 loop is CSAAGSRETQYF. For the CDR3, the DNA is TGCAGCGCTGCTGGGAGTAGGGAGACCCAGTACTTC.

The chain uses TRBV4-2 and TRBJ2-7; TRBD1 agrees at 7 bases. CDR1 and CDR2 (germline): LGHNA, YNFKEQ. This CDR3 has 12 residues. J lost 5 bases, V lost 3 bases, and 1 base had no gene match. Here the CDR3 DNA reads TGTGCCAGCAGCCATGACAGGGACGAGCAGTACTTC. As protein: CASSHDRDEQYF.

This chain links TRBV2 with TRBJ1-1, with a possible D match to TRBD1 (5 bases). The CDR3 spans 18 residues. Germline CDR1 reads SNHLY; CDR2 reads FYNNEI. V lost 5 bases and J 4 bases, leaving 26 bases between the germline ends. CDR3 region: CASSPNPPGRRGGTEAFF. The DNA of the CDR3 is TGTGCCAGCAGTCCCAACCCACCGGGACGGAGGGGAGGCACTGAAGCTTTCTTT.

This clone was picked up a small number of times. V gene TRBV7-9 combines with J gene TRBJ1-1; tentative D call: TRBD1 (5 bases). V lost 7 bases and J lost 2, with 14 bases in between. This CDR3 spans 14 amino acids. CDR1 SEHNR and CDR2 FQNEAQ come from the germline V gene (reference sequence). The CDR3 sequence: CASIDLTANTEAFF. The CDR3 region has the DNA TGTGCCAGCATCGATTTGACAGCAAACACTGAAGCTTTCTTT.

The count of this clone is one. This chain links TRBV2 with TRBJ2-3; TRBD1 agrees at 9 bases. The germline gives CDR1 SNHLY, CDR2 FYNNEI. V lost 6 bases to trimming and J lost 3 bases; unmatched junction nucleotides: 4. The CDR3 runs to 14 residues. The DNA for the CDR3 is TGTGCCAGCAGGCCCGGGACAGGGACAGATACGCAGTATTTT. Its translation: CASRPGTGTDTQYF.

V gene TRBV5-4 combines with J gene TRBJ2-1; 7 bases agree with TRBD2. The germline V gene has CDR1 SGHNT and CDR2 YYREEE (reference sequence). The CDR3 totals 16 residues. Trimming cost V 3 bases and J 3 bases; bases outside gene matches: 9. The chain's CDR3 is CASSSPTGGVYNEQFF. The CDR3 region has the DNA TGTGCCAGCAGCTCGCCTACTGGGGGGGTCTACAATGAGCAGTTCTTC.

The chain has TRBV18 and TRBJ1-2, with TRBD1 matching 7 bases. Germline V lookup: CDR1 KGHSH, CDR2 LQKENI. V was pared by 3 bases and J by 10 bases, with 14 bases of the junction left unmatched. The CDR3 extends over 15 amino acids. CDR3 nucleotide sequence: TGTGCCAGCTCACCCGCAATACCGCTCGGGACAGACTACACCTTC. Protein sequence: CASSPAIPLGTDYTF.

The J gene is TRBJ2-3, the V gene TRBV30, with 9 bases identical to TRBD2. The CDR3 contains 15 residues. Germline V gives CDR1 GTSNPN, CDR2 SVGIG (reference sequence). Trimming at V came to 0 bases and at J to 2 bases, leaving 3 bases not matched to a gene. CDR3 sequence (DNA): TGTGCCTGGAGTGTACTAGCGGGTCTCACAGATACGCAGTATTTT. It encodes CAWSVLAGLTDTQYF.